The clone carrying this TCR beta chain was observed a single time. The record originates from a study of blood T cell repertoires in COVID-19. Measured with immunoSEQ multiplex PCR; TCRdb has only the in-frame clones, and not every one. The sample lists roughly 310,000 clones, approximately 90% occurring once. J was trimmed by 3 bases and V by 5 bases; bases with no gene match: 3. The germline CDR1 and CDR2 sequences are LNHDA and SQIVND (reference sequence). The CDR3 is 14 amino acids. V usage is TRBV19 and J usage is TRBJ1-3; TRBD1 matches 8 bases. The sequence derives from a woman between 40 and 50 years old who had recovered from COVID-19. The sample taken for sequencing was PBMCs or T cells enriched from blood (not recorded which). The DNA for the CDR3 is TGTGCCAGTAGTGCAACAGGGGGTGGAAACACCATATATTTT. It codes for CASSATGGGNTIYF.